The next 3 T cell receptor beta chains were all read from a single sample in a study of blood T cell repertoires in COVID-19. TCRdb's copy holds only in-frame clones and misses some; the assay was immunoSEQ multiplex PCR. The sample yields around 39,000 clones, over 75% seen once. The sequencing input was peripheral blood. These receptors were taken from a human donor in a cohort sampled during active COVID-19.

The chain combines TRBV7-3 with TRBJ2-1; 8 nucleotides align to TRBD2. CDR3 size: 15 residues. Germline V CDR1 and CDR2: SGHTA, FQGTGA. Germline trimming cut 5 bases from V and 5 bases from J; bases unmatched to any gene: 8. CDR3 residues: CASSRISGTNNEQFF. In nucleotides, the CDR3 is TGTGCCAGCAGCCGAATTAGCGGGACGAACAATGAGCAGTTCTTC.

This chain uses TRBV6-6 with TRBJ1-1; tentatively, D is TRBD1 (5 bases). Between the trimmed V and J ends, which lost 7 bases and 4 bases, there was a span of 13 bases. CDR3 length: 13 amino acids. Looked up from germline, CDR1 is MNHNY and CDR2 is SVGAGI (reference sequence). The CDR3 is CASTVGVVTEAFF. The CDR3 DNA follows: TGTGCCAGCACAGTAGGGGTAGTCACTGAAGCTTTCTTT.

The J gene is TRBJ1-1, the V gene TRBV6-5; the D gene is possibly TRBD1 (5 bases). Deletions cut 5 bases from V and 6 bases from J, with 10 bases between. This CDR3 spans 12 amino acids. Germline V gene lookup returns CDR1 MNHEY and CDR2 SVGAGI. The CDR3: CASSPQGSEAFF. The CDR3 bases are TGTGCCAGCAGTCCCCAGGGCTCTGAAGCTTTCTTT.